The TCR beta chain under discussion was sequenced for a study of blood T cell repertoires in COVID-19. Study-wide context: The analysed material was cDNA or gDNA that came from T cells, B-cell-depleted T cells, or PBMCs.

Individuals aged about 18 to 90 years were recruited from some 26 US areas. Allocation to cohorts depended on clinical history reported by the participants. How the authors handled the data: Cell counts per sample came from amplifying reference gene primers. Sequencing used immunoSEQ multiplex PCR; TCRdb keeps in-frame clones, though not all of them. V and J calls and clone size are those listed in that table; D and trimming were worked out from the DNA. The sample holds about 400,000 clones, about nine tenths seen once. This CDR3 has 15 amino acids. In germline, CDR1 is SNHLY, CDR2 FYNNEI. Trimming pared 4 bases from V and 9 bases from J, leaving 16 bases between.

Material for sequencing was PBMCs or T cells enriched from blood (not recorded which). The TCR sequence derives from a woman under 40 who had recovered from COVID-19. The chain has TRBV2 and TRBJ1-6; a possible D gene is TRBD1 (6 bases). The CDR3 DNA reads as TGTGCCAGCAGTGCGTGGACAGTTCAGCTTTCACCCCTCCACTTT. Protein: CASSAWTVQLSPLHF.